The following is a T cell receptor beta chain sequence with its context. What it binds is not known. The sample belongs to a study of cytomegalovirus exposure and HLA in healthy donors. A multiplex PCR was run with 60 Vbeta primers and 13 Jbeta primers. Profiling relied on immunoSEQ multiplex PCR, and the TCRdb table lists in-frame clones only, not all of them. The table records some 78,000 clones, about four fifths of them present only once. Study findings and constraints: A later analysis, which compared TCR beta chains of equal frequency, found the HLA-associated ones more clonally expanded. Reportedly, TCR beta sequences accurately predicted HLA-A and HLA-B alleles in most subjects. The study flagged some 170 TCR beta chains as cytomegalovirus-associated. Association with HLA alleles at 0.05 false discovery rate was found for roughly 17,000 TCR beta sequences in a later analysis.

Sequencing used PBMCs. The TCR was taken from a man aged 45 to 65 in good health and CMV-seropositive.

The CDR3 here is CASSFNGDIYNEQFF. The CDR3, as DNA: TGTGCCAGCAGCTTTAACGGGGACATCTACAATGAGCAGTTCTTC. V gene TRBV5-8 combines with J gene TRBJ2-1; possibly TRBD1 for D (6 bases). From germline, CDR1 is SGHTS and CDR2 YDEGEE. The CDR3 covers 15 residues. Trimming cost V 2 bases and J 3 bases, with 12 bases left between them.